This T cell receptor beta chain derives from a study of cytomegalovirus exposure and HLA in healthy donors. CDR3 length: 13 residues. Germline V gene sequence: CDR1 SGHTA, CDR2 FQGNSA. V lost 5 bases and J lost 5, with 12 bases in between. PCR employed 60 Vbeta and 13 Jbeta primers. The repertoire was sequenced with immunoSEQ multiplex PCR; TCRdb's copy has only in-frame clones and lacks some. The table records around 110,000 clones, under 90% of them present only once. Sequencing was performed on PBMCs. This sequence joins TRBV7-2 and TRBJ2-5; TRBD1 is a possible D gene (5 bases). This TCR came from a woman aged 30 to 39 in good health and CMV-seronegative. CDR3 protein: CASSLPPGETQYF. The CDR3 nucleotides are TGTGCCAGCAGCCTACCTCCAGGGGAGACCCAGTACTTC.